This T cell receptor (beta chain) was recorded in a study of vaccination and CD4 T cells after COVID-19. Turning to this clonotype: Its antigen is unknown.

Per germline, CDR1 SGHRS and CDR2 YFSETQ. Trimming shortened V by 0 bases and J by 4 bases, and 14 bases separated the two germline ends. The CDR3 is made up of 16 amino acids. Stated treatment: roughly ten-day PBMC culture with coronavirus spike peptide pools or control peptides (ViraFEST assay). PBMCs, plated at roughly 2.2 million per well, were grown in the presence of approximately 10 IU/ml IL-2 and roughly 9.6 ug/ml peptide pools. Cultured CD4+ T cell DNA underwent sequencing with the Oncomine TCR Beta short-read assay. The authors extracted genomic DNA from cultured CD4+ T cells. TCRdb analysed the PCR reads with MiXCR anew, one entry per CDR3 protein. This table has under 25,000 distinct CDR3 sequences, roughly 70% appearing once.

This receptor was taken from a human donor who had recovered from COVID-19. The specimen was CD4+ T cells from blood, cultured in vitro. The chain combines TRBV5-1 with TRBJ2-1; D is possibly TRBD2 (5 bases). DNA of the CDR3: TGCGCCAGCAGCTTGGGTGGTCGAGCGGCATACAATGAGCAGTTCTTC. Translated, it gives CASSLGGRAAYNEQFF.